Presented here are 4 T cell receptor beta chains from one specimen sequenced in a study of blood T cell repertoires in COVID-19. TCRdb's table, derived via immunoSEQ multiplex PCR, lists solely in-frame clones and lacks some. This sample has about 150,000 clones, with 78% found just once. The sample comprised PBMCs or T cells enriched from blood (not recorded which). Receptors originate from a woman between 50 and 59 years old who had recovered from COVID-19.

The chain uses TRBV4-1 and TRBJ1-5, with TRBD1 as a possible D gene (6 bases). The CDR3 totals 16 residues. Germline V gene sequence: CDR1 MGHRA, CDR2 YSYEKL. Trimming left V 1 base short and J 1 base short, with 11 bases between. CDR3 nucleotides: TGCGCCAGCAGCCAAGTCTGGGGGCTAAGCAATCAGCCCCAGCATTTT. This translates into CASSQVWGLSNQPQHF.

The J gene is TRBJ2-7, the V gene TRBV7-8; D ambiguous. V lost 5 bases, J lost 2 bases, and 13 bases lay in between. Germline V gene data show CDR1 as SGHVS and CDR2 as FQNEAQ. This CDR3 has 14 amino acids. CDR3 protein: CASSSPKLTYEQYF. CDR3 nucleotides: TGTGCCAGCAGCAGTCCTAAGCTCACCTACGAGCAGTACTTC.

The J gene is TRBJ2-2, the V gene TRBV6-5; 7 nucleotides align to TRBD2. V shed 6 bases and J 3 bases; nucleotides not matched to a gene: 4. The CDR3 extends over 14 amino acids. CDR1 is MNHEY and CDR2 is SVGAGI in the germline V gene. In DNA form, the CDR3 reads TGTGCCAGCAGGGCGGGAGTTGACACCGGGGAGCTGTTTTTT. This sequence encodes CASRAGVDTGELFF.

This chain uses TRBV4-1 with TRBJ2-2; D might be TRBD1 (6 bases). The CDR3 is 16 residues long. Trimming shortened V by 3 bases and J by 5 bases, and 16 bases separated the two germline ends. The germline V gene has CDR1 MGHRA and CDR2 YSYEKL. Written as DNA, the CDR3 is TGCGCCAGCAGCCATACTGGGGGCCGGAGGACCGGGGAGCTGTTTTTT. This translates into CASSHTGGRRTGELFF.